These 27 T cell receptor beta chains were sequenced from one sample in a study of blood T cells in healthy people across ages. PCR was performed a second time for roughly 7 to 11 cycles using a sample-barcoded 5' primer and a J-beta primer mix. A single record per CDR3 protein comes from TCRdb applying MiXCR to the 5' RACE reads. The sample comprises about 830,000 distinct CDR3 sequences, around two thirds of which are singletons, and 28% rests with the top ten. Source material: blood. Receptor source: a man aged 30 to 45 in good health.

Comment on this clonotype: One base away lies a much larger clone, so this may be a sequencing read error. The genes are TRBV4-1 and TRBJ2-7, with 12 nucleotides matching TRBD1. V was clipped by 3 bases and J by 7 bases; unmatched bases: 7. This CDR3 is 15 amino acids long. Germline assignment: CDR1 MGHRA and CDR2 YSYEKL. The CDR3 DNA is TGCGCCAGCAGCCAGAGGGGACAGGGGGCAAATGAGCAGTACTTC. Translated, it gives CASSQRGQGANEQYF.

This chain uses TRBV4-3 with TRBJ1-2; 7 nucleotides agree with TRBD1. Trimming took 4 bases from V and 6 from J; bases not matched to a gene: 11. CDR3 length: 15 residues. The V gene's germline CDR1 is LGHNA and CDR2 YSLEER. The CDR3 nucleotides are TGCGCCAGCAGCCTGGCAGAGGGGGCTTTTAATGGCTACACCTTC. This gives the protein CASSLAEGAFNGYTF.

This chain connects TRBV7-9 to TRBJ2-1; 9 bases are a match to TRBD2. CDR1 is SEHNR and CDR2 is FQNEAQ in the germline V gene (reference sequence). There are 17 residues in the CDR3. Trimming cost V 4 bases and J 8 bases; bases outside gene matches: 15. The CDR3 sequence is CASSSSARGGIVDEQFF. The CDR3 coding sequence is TGTGCCAGCAGCTCCTCGGCGCGGGGGGGGATCGTTGATGAGCAGTTCTTC.

This clonotype has only a few counts. In DNA form, the CDR3 reads TGTGCCAGCAGTGCCTCTCCCGGGAACATTCAGTACTTC. Its translation is CASSASPGNIQYF. The V call is TRBV28, the J call TRBJ2-5; D ambiguous. The DNA matches TRBJ2-4 better at its end, which makes the J call doubtful. Looked up from germline, CDR1 is MDHEN and CDR2 is SYDVKM. The CDR3 loop spans 13 amino acids.

The V and J genes are TRBV2 and TRBJ1-1; no firm D call. The V gene's germline CDR1 is SNHLY and CDR2 FYNNEI. Trimming took 8 bases from V and 0 from J, leaving 25 bases between them. CDR3 length: 18 residues. CDR3 residues: CASHYPLTDSAMNTEAFF. CDR3 DNA: TGTGCCAGCCATTACCCCCTGACGGACTCAGCGATGAACACTGAAGCTTTCTTT.

V gene TRBV6-2 or TRBV6-3 combines with J gene TRBJ2-5; 7 nucleotides match TRBD2. CDR3 length: 14 amino acids. J lost 2 bases, V lost 6 bases, and 6 bases had no gene match. CDR1 and CDR2 from the germline V gene are MNHEY and SVGEGT. The DNA for the CDR3 is TGTGCCAGCAGACCAGCGGGGACTCAAGAGACCCAGTACTTC. Its translation is CASRPAGTQETQYF.

This clonotype appeared a few times. The chain has TRBV6-1 and TRBJ2-7; possibly TRBD1 for D (6 bases). Germline values: CDR1 MNHNS, CDR2 SASEGT. V lost 6 bases, J lost 3 bases, and 9 bases lay in between. The CDR3 has 12 residues. The CDR3 sequence: CASSRQVYEQYF. CDR3 in DNA: TGTGCCAGCAGCAGACAGGTCTACGAGCAGTACTTC.

This clonotype showed up just once. The chain joins TRBV29-1 to TRBJ1-4; D is undetermined. Trimming cost V 4 bases and J 7 bases, with 7 bases left between them. The CDR3 loop spans 11 amino acids. Germline CDR1 and CDR2: SQVTM and ANQGSEA. In DNA form, the CDR3 reads TGCAGCGTTGGGCAGCCTGAAAAACTGTTTTTT. Amino acids: CSVGQPEKLFF.

The chain has TRBV5-1 and TRBJ2-5; D perhaps matches TRBD1 (5 bases). CDR1 is SGHRS, CDR2 YFSETQ, per germline. The CDR3 extends over 16 amino acids. V shed 4 bases and J shed 0 bases, with 16 bases lying between them. DNA of the CDR3: TGCGCCAGCAGCACCGTATACAGGACGTACCAAGAGACCCAGTACTTC. Protein: CASSTVYRTYQETQYF. The entire variable domain, with the rest obtained from reference TRBV5-1 and TRBJ2-5, is as follows: KAGVTQTPRYLIKTRGQQVTLSCSPISGHRSVSWYQQTPGQGLQFLFEYFSETQRNKGNFPGRFSGRQFSNSRSEMNVSTLELGDSALYLCASSTVYRTYQETQYFGPGTRLLVL.

In this sample, this clonotype turned up a few times. This chain uses TRBV18 with TRBJ2-1, with D perhaps matching TRBD1 (6 bases). This CDR3 has 16 amino acids. Germline V lookup: CDR1 KGHSH, CDR2 LQKENI. Trimming took 5 bases from V and 8 from J, leaving 22 bases between them. CDR3 amino acids: CASSKNRVGRLDEQFF. The CDR3 DNA reads TGTGCCAGCTCAAAAAACAGGGTTGGACGCCTGGATGAGCAGTTCTTC.

The CDR3 nucleotides read TGTGCCAGCATCCGTGACAGGATGAACACTGAAGCTTTCTTT. Its protein is CASIRDRMNTEAFF. The chain couples TRBV12-3 or TRBV12-4 to TRBJ1-1, with D perhaps TRBD1 (6 bases). V shed 7 bases and J shed 0 bases, with 12 bases lying between them. This CDR3 spans 14 amino acids.

The rearrangement uses TRBV4-3 and TRBJ1-2; a possible D gene is TRBD1 (5 bases). Per germline, CDR1 LGHNA and CDR2 YSLEER. CDR3 length: 14 amino acids. V lost 7 bases, J lost 4 bases, and 16 bases lay in between. The CDR3 coding sequence is TGCGCCAGCACAACAGACAGAGAGAGCTATGGCTACACCTTC. Encoded protein: CASTTDRESYGYTF.

This clonotype came up a few times. V is TRBV2 and J is TRBJ2-1; TRBD2 aligns across 7 bases. J gave up 7 bases and V 7 bases, and 10 bases lay outside the gene matches. Germline CDR1 reads SNHLY; CDR2 reads FYNNEI. This CDR3 is 14 amino acids long. CDR3 amino acids: CASIRGSGENEQFF. The CDR3 nucleotides read TGTGCCAGCATCAGAGGGAGCGGGGAAAATGAGCAGTTCTTC.

This rearrangement joins TRBV25-1 to TRBJ1-5, with D tentatively TRBD1 (5 bases). The CDR3 is 13 amino acids. Germline assignment: CDR1 MGHDK and CDR2 SYGVNS. The V and J ends lost 1 base and 5 bases respectively, with 6 bases between them. The CDR3 loop is CASSEWGHQPQHF. The CDR3 coding sequence is TGTGCCAGCAGTGAATGGGGACATCAGCCCCAGCATTTT.

This clonotype occurred a few times. This rearrangement joins TRBV6-4 to TRBJ2-1, with 10 bases lining up with TRBD2. The V gene's germline CDR1 is MRHNA and CDR2 SNTAGT. The CDR3 consists of 15 residues. The ends lost 3 bases at V and 3 bases at J; junction bases unmatched: 2. The CDR3 spells CASSEASGGYNEQFF. The CDR3 DNA follows: TGTGCCAGCAGTGAGGCTAGCGGGGGCTACAATGAGCAGTTCTTC.

This rearrangement joins TRBV28 to TRBJ1-5; no definite D call. The CDR3 sequence is 16 residues long. The germline gives CDR1 MDHEN, CDR2 SYDVKM. V lost 2 bases and J lost 4, with 15 bases in between. CDR3 loop: CASSLPDASGNQPQHF. The CDR3 nucleotides read TGTGCCAGCAGTTTACCGGACGCTAGTGGGAATCAGCCCCAGCATTTT.

Only a few counts were recorded for this clonotype. This chain connects TRBV10-3 to TRBJ2-3; D possibly corresponds to TRBD2 (6 bases). Trimming took 6 bases from V and 0 from J, leaving 16 bases between them. This CDR3 region has 16 residues. Germline CDR1 is ENHRY and CDR2 is SYGVKD. The chain's CDR3 is CAISGPGDSSTDTQYF. CDR3 sequence (DNA): TGTGCCATCAGCGGGCCGGGAGACTCTAGCACAGATACGCAGTATTTT.

For this clonotype: The junction departs from the called germline gene at one end, perhaps through a read error. The V call is TRBV4-2, the J call TRBJ2-7; TRBD2 matches 10 bases. The J call is in doubt because the DNA end fits TRBJ2-5 better. CDR1 and CDR2 (germline): LGHNA, YNFKEQ. The CDR3 has 15 amino acids. The CDR3 loop is CTSSQDGLAEETQYF. The CDR3 nucleotides are TGTACCAGCAGCCAAGATGGACTAGCGGAAGAGACCCAGTACTTC.

V gene TRBV6-5 combines with J gene TRBJ2-1, with D unresolved. The V end lost 0 bases, the J end lost 13 bases, and 16 bases lay between the germline ends. The CDR3 is made up of 14 amino acids. CDR1 is MNHEY and CDR2 is SVGAGI in the germline V gene. The DNA for the CDR3 is TGTGCCAGCAGTTACTCGTTCGCAGAAGAGACCCAGTTCTTC. The encoded protein is CASSYSFAEETQFF.

J is TRBJ1-2 and V is TRBV15; possibly TRBD1 for D (5 bases). The CDR3 has 15 residues. Per the germline V gene, CDR1 is LNHNV and CDR2 is YYDKDF (reference sequence). The V end lost 0 bases, the J end lost 2 bases, and 10 bases lay between the germline ends. CDR3 in DNA: TGTGCCACCAGCAGAGATAAGGGGCAAAACTATGGCTACACCTTC. Translation gives CATSRDKGQNYGYTF.

This clonotype was found a few times. This chain connects TRBV9 to TRBJ2-1; D gene ambiguous. The CDR3 has 13 amino acids. Germline loops: CDR1 SGDLS, CDR2 YYNGEE. V was trimmed by 3 bases and J by 4 bases, leaving 8 bases between them. CDR3 DNA sequence: TGTGCCAGCAGCGGGAGTGGGTACAATGAGCAGTTCTTC. Its translation: CASSGSGYNEQFF.

The chain combines TRBV4-3 with TRBJ2-4; perhaps TRBD1 as D (6 bases). The J call may be mistaken, given a closer DNA end match to TRBJ2-7. The CDR3 has 15 amino acids. Per the germline V gene, CDR1 is LGHNA and CDR2 is YSLEER. The CDR3 region has the DNA TGCGCCAGCAGCCAAGGGCCGGACAGCCACTACGAGCAGTACTTC. Protein sequence: CASSQGPDSHYEQYF.

This clonotype has just a few counts. The chain couples TRBV20-1 to TRBJ2-4, with TRBD1 matching over 9 bases. CDR3 size: 16 residues. Germline-derived CDR1 and CDR2 are DFQATT and SNEGSKA (reference sequence). Trimming removed 0 bases from V and 14 bases from J; junction bases left unmatched: 17. This CDR3 is CSARDAGTGLAAVEYF. The CDR3 coding sequence is TGCAGTGCTAGAGACGCCGGGACAGGGTTAGCCGCCGTAGAGTACTTC.

The rearrangement links TRBV14 to TRBJ2-3; 7 bases align to TRBD1. The CDR3 consists of 17 residues. The V gene's germline CDR1 is SGHDN and CDR2 FVKESK. The J segment lost 6 bases and the V segment lost 1 base, leaving 13 bases of the junction unmatched. Here the CDR3 DNA reads TGTGCCAGCAGCCAAGGATTGTGGACAGGCCCGGGGGATACGCAGTATTTT. It yields the protein CASSQGLWTGPGDTQYF.

The CDR3 region has the DNA TGTGCCAGCACCCCCACACTGGCCTTCAATGAGCAGTACTTC. This encodes CASTPTLAFNEQYF. This rearrangement joins TRBV2 to TRBJ2-7; no reliable D call. The CDR3 runs 14 residues. Per germline, CDR1 SNHLY and CDR2 FYNNEI. V lost 7 bases, J lost 7 bases, and 20 bases lay in between.

The genes are TRBV7-6 and TRBJ2-7; no clear D gene. CDR1 is SGHVS and CDR2 is FNYEAQ in the germline V gene. V gave up 1 base and J gave up 5 bases, with 6 bases separating them. There are 12 residues in the CDR3. In DNA, the CDR3 is TGTGCCAGCAGCTTAGTCGTCCACGAGCAGTACTTC. Its translation is CASSLVVHEQYF.

The V and J genes are TRBV6-2 or TRBV6-3 and TRBJ2-7, with D perhaps matching TRBD1 (6 bases). V dropped 10 bases and J dropped 10 bases, with 23 bases sitting between them. Germline lookup yields CDR1 MNHEY and CDR2 SVGEGT. CDR3 length: 13 amino acids. For the CDR3, the DNA is TGTGCCACCCGGACCACGTCCATGGGGGCCCAGTACTTC. Translating gives CATRTTSMGAQYF.